These 16 T cell receptor beta chains originate from one sample sequenced in a study of shared clonotypes between healthy human individuals. The assay was immunoSEQ multiplex PCR, and TCRdb's table has in-frame clones only and misses some. The sample lists roughly 500,000 clones, over 70% occurring once. The specimen sequenced was PBMCs. The source of these receptors is a woman in her thirties or forties in good health. Some clones in this sample may be carry-over from other donors' samples.

Note on this clone: The germline gene is not matched at one end of the junction; a read error may be the cause. Distinct nucleotide sequences in the sample also encode this CDR3. The chain employs TRBV7-7 and TRBJ2-5, with 8 bases aligning to TRBD1. The V gene's germline CDR1 is SSHAT and CDR2 FNYEAQ (reference sequence). The CDR3 covers 15 residues. CDR3 nucleotides: TGTGCTAGCAGCTTAGGGGGCAGGGGGCGCGAGACCCAGTACTTC. Translation gives CASSLGGRGRETQYF. Filled out from reference TRBV7-7 and TRBJ2-5, the complete variable domain reads GAGVSQSPRYKVTKRGQDVTLRCDPISSHATLYWYQQALGQGPEFLTYFNYEAQPDKSGLPSDRFSAERPEGSISTLTIQRTEQRDSAMYRCASSLGGRGRETQYFGPGTRLLVL.

The chain couples TRBV2 to TRBJ1-2; 7 bases are shared with TRBD1. CDR3 size: 15 residues. Germline V gene data show CDR1 as SNHLY and CDR2 as FYNNEI. V lost 4 bases to trimming and J lost 4 bases; unmatched junction nucleotides: 9. CDR3 sequence reads: CASSATGSIPYGYTF. The CDR3 nucleotides read TGTGCCAGCAGTGCGACAGGGAGCATCCCCTATGGCTACACCTTC. The full variable domain, its missing parts supplied by reference TRBV2 and TRBJ1-2, is EPEVTQTPSHQVTQMGQEVILRCVPISNHLYFYWYRQILGQKVEFLVSFYNNEISEKSEIFDDQFSVERPDGSNFTLKIRSTKLEDSAMYFCASSATGSIPYGYTFGSGTRLTVV.

The chain uses TRBV15 and TRBJ2-1; no firm D call. The CDR3 has 13 residues. V shed 4 bases and J shed 0 bases, with 4 bases lying between them. The V gene's germline CDR1 is LNHNV and CDR2 YYDKDF (reference sequence). The CDR3: CATSISSYNEQFF. In DNA, the CDR3 is TGTGCCACCAGCATAAGCTCCTACAATGAGCAGTTCTTC.

Notes on this clone: Additional DNA sequences in this sample encode the identical CDR3. The chain recombines TRBV7-9 with TRBJ1-5; 7 bases map to TRBD1. Germline V gives CDR1 SEHNR, CDR2 FQNEAQ (reference sequence). There are 14 residues in the CDR3. V was pared by 3 bases and J by 2 bases, with 1 base of the junction left unmatched. The CDR3 reads CASSFTGGNQPQHF. The CDR3 DNA follows: TGTGCCAGCAGCTTCACAGGGGGCAATCAGCCCCAGCATTTT.

This clone was counted at least ten times. The rearrangement uses TRBV28 and TRBJ2-3, with D unresolved. Germline V gene lookup returns CDR1 MDHEN and CDR2 SYDVKM. This CDR3 is built from 12 residues. V was cut by 6 bases and J by 10 bases, with 14 bases left in between. The CDR3 coding sequence is TGTGCCAGCAGCTTAGGGTCGGCGGCGCAGTATTTT. This gives the protein CASSLGSAAQYF.

The CDR3: CASATGDTREQFF. CDR3 nucleotides: TGTGCCAGCGCTACGGGGGACACAAGAGAGCAGTTCTTC. The chain carries TRBV25-1 and TRBJ2-1; either TRBD1 or TRBD2 may supply D (6 bases each). The CDR3 is made up of 13 amino acids. Germline assignment: CDR1 MGHDK and CDR2 SYGVNS. V gave up 8 bases and J gave up 10 bases, with 18 bases separating them.

The chain employs TRBV29-1 and TRBJ2-6; D is perhaps TRBD1 or TRBD2 (5 bases each). Germline-derived CDR1 and CDR2 are SQVTM and ANQGSEA. The CDR3 spans 17 residues. As DNA, the CDR3 is TGCGCCTTGAGGGTAATGGACAACCGCTCTGGGGCCAACGTCCTGACTTTC. Its translation is CALRVMDNRSGANVLTF.

The chain recombines TRBV30 with TRBJ1-1; D gene unclear. The germline V and J ends were trimmed by 8 bases and 0 bases, with 13 bases remaining between them. Germline V gene sequence: CDR1 GTSNPN, CDR2 SVGIG (reference sequence). CDR3 size: 13 residues. CDR3 in amino acids: CARNQKLNTEAFF. CDR3 bases: TGTGCCAGGAACCAAAAACTGAACACTGAAGCTTTCTTT.

The chain is built from TRBV2 and TRBJ2-7, with D perhaps TRBD1 (5 bases). V was cut by 4 bases and J by 0 bases, with 10 bases left in between. This CDR3 region has 14 residues. Germline V gives CDR1 SNHLY, CDR2 FYNNEI. In DNA form, the CDR3 reads TGTGCCAGCAGTGGCGTCAGGGCCTCCTACGAGCAGTACTTC. Amino acid sequence: CASSGVRASYEQYF.

J is TRBJ2-7 and V is TRBV9; a weak D match, TRBD2 (5 bases). CDR3 length: 15 amino acids. The V gene lost 0 bases and the J gene lost 3 bases, with 13 bases spanning the gap. The V gene's germline CDR1 is SGDLS and CDR2 YYNGEE. The CDR3 reads CASSVASSPYYEQYF. For the CDR3, the DNA is TGTGCCAGCAGCGTAGCTTCTAGCCCCTACTACGAGCAGTACTTC.

This clone was counted a few times. The gene calls are TRBV10-2 and TRBJ2-3; 13 bases are a match to TRBD2. The germline V gene has CDR1 WSHSY and CDR2 SAAADI. The CDR3 covers 19 residues. V lost 5 bases to trimming and J lost 3 bases; unmatched junction nucleotides: 14. Written as DNA, the CDR3 is TGCGCCAGCAGTCCTAGGACTAGCGGGAGCAGTTACGGTACAGATACGCAGTATTTT. This encodes CASSPRTSGSSYGTDTQYF.

On this clone itself: With a far larger clone one base away, a read error is the likely cause. The sample has other DNA sequences that encode this CDR3 too. V and J are TRBV11-2 and TRBJ2-5; D call uncertain. CDR3 length: 11 residues. In germline, CDR1 is SGHAT, CDR2 FQNNGV. The germline V and J ends were trimmed by 3 bases and 1 base, with 0 bases remaining between them. CDR3 in amino acids: CASSFQETQYF. The CDR3 DNA sequence: TGTGCCAGCAGCTTCCAAGAGACCCAGTACTTC. The entire variable domain, with the rest obtained from reference TRBV11-2 and TRBJ2-5, is as follows: EAGVAQSPRYKIIEKRQSVAFWCNPISGHATLYWYQQILGQGPKLLIQFQNNGVVDDSQLPKDRFSAERLKGVDSTLKIQPAKLEDSAVYLCASSFQETQYFGPGTRLLVL.

V usage is TRBV9 and J usage is TRBJ2-3; 7 bases fit TRBD1. The CDR3 sequence is 17 residues long. After removal of 0 bases from V and 3 bases from J, the junction contained 10 bases not matched to a gene. Germline V CDR1 and CDR2: SGDLS, YYNGEE. CDR3 sequence (DNA): TGTGCCAGCAGCGTAGCGGGTAGAGGGGGCAAGACAGATACGCAGTATTTT. Protein: CASSVAGRGGKTDTQYF.

The chain is built from TRBV5-1 and TRBJ2-7; 9 bases are shared with TRBD1. This CDR3 comprises 14 residues. CDR1 and CDR2 (germline): SGHRS, YFSETQ. With V trimmed by 4 bases and J by 6 bases, 8 bases remained unmatched. CDR3 DNA: TGCGCCAGCAGCCCACAGGGGGCTGGGGGCGAGCAGTACTTC. The encoded protein is CASSPQGAGGEQYF. Full variable domain (rest looked up from reference TRBV5-1 and TRBJ2-7): KAGVTQTPRYLIKTRGQQVTLSCSPISGHRSVSWYQQTPGQGLQFLFEYFSETQRNKGNFPGRFSGRQFSNSRSEMNVSTLELGDSALYLCASSPQGAGGEQYFGPGTRLTVT.

This clone was seen just once. A far larger clone lies a single base away; this is likely a read error. The same CDR3 also results from other DNA sequences found in this sample. The rearrangement uses TRBV10-2 and TRBJ1-1; the D gene is possibly TRBD1 (5 bases). CDR3 length equals 17 residues. The V gene lost 0 bases and the J gene lost 0 bases, with 14 bases spanning the gap. Germline CDR1 reads WSHSY; CDR2 reads SAAADI. The CDR3 loop is CASSESVWGTLNTEAFF. DNA for the CDR3: TGCGCCAGCAGTGAGTCCGTTTGGGGCACCTTGAACACTGAAGCTTTCTTT.

Comment on this clone: A far larger clone is only one base removed, so a read error is likely. V and J are TRBV7-9 and TRBJ2-3; TRBD2 matches 10 bases. Germline V lookup: CDR1 SEHNR, CDR2 FQNEAQ (reference sequence). This CDR3 spans 14 amino acids. J lost 8 bases, V lost 1 base, and 3 bases had no gene match. The CDR3 is CASSLEASGSTQYF. CDR3 DNA: TGTGCCAGCAGCTTAGAGGCTAGCGGGAGTACGCAGTATTTT.